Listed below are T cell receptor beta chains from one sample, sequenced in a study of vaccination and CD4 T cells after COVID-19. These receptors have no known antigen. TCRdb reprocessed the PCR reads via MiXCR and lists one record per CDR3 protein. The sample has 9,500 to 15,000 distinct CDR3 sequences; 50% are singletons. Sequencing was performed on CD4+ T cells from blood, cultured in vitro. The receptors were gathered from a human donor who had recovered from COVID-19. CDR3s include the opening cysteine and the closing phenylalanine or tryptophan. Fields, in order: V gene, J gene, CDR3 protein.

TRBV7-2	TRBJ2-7	CASSFLGLAGYEQYF
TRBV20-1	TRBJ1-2	CSARRSGTDYGYTF
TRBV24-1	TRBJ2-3	CATSDPGLVSLYF
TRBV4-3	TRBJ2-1	CASSQGVRNNEQFF
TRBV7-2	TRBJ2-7	CASSLEPGVSYEQYF
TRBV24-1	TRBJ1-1	CATKVGVAGFLGNTEAFF
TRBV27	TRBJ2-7	CASSLEGQGGLQSDSYEQYF
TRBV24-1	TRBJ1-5	CATSEAGGNQPQHF
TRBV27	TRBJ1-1	CASSLFGNTEAFF
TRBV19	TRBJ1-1	CASKEGAAFF
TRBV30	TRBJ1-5	CAWSSSTGGYRGNQPQHF
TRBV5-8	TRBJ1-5	CASSFGTSLGHSSNQPQHF
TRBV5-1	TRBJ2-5	CASSLGFRTGPQETQYF
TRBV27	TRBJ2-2	CASSFWQGTSGSTGELFF
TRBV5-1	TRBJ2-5	CASSRSFGTSGMGTQYF
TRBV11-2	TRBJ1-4	CASSEWRGPNEKLFF
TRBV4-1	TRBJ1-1	CASSQQHRAETEAFF
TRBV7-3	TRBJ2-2	CASSTSGRSTGELFF
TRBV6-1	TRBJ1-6	CASSLNVGSPLHF
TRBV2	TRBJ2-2	CASRVTQGMVVNTGELFF
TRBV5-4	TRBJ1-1	CASSLSTGGLRTEAFF
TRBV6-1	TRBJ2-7	CASRRQTDYEQYF
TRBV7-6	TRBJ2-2	CASSLATSWVNTGELFF
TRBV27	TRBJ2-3	CASSSSGTPDTQYF
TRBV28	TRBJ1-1	CASSLIQLNTEAFF
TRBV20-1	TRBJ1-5	CSARDMGNGPQHF
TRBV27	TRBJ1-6	CASSLSFGATYNSPLHF
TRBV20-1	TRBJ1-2	CSERGAGNYGYTF
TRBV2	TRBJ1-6	CASIDWGMHSPLHF
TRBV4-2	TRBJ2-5	CASSQERGDQETQYF
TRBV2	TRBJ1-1	CASSPWGGPTEAFF
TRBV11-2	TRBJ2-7	CASSLSRYEQYF
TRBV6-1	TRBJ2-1	CASKFLVGYNEQFF
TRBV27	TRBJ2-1	CASRGGNGVYNEQFF
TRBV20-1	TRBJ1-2	CSARISARGYTF
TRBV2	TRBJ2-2	CASRSIRGNTGELFF
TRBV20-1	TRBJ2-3	CSARDLTSTDTQYF
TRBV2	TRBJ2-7	CASTRDINEQYF
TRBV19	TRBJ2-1	CASSTGTGARGWSYNEQFF
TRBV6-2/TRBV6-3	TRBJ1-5	CASIDRADQPQHF
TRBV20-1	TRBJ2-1	CSARKTLLADTYNEQFF
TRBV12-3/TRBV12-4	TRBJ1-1	CASRPYIIGAVRNTEAFF
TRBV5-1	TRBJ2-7	CASGLEVPYEQYF
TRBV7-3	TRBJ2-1	CASSLDRGDNEQFF
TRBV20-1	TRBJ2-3	CSATDMTQAQYF
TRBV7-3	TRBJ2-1	CASSEGLAGEQFF
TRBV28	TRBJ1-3	CASSPKPGRGGNTIYF
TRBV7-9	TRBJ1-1	CASSSTGDSPEAFF
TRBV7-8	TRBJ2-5	CASSNGLAGGETQYF
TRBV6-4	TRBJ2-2	CASSDSTSGDTGELFF
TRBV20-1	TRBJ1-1	CSASHRSGAFF
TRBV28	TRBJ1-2	CASSLEGPRVATYGYTF
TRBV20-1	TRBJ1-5	CSARGAGVGFSNQPQHF
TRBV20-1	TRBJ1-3	CSAVRGQTGNTIYF
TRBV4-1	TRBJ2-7	CASSQVFLTSGSVYEQYF
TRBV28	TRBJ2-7	CASRTGTFSYEQYF
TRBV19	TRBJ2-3	CASSQPSAADTQYF
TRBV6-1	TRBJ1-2	CASTGGLYSGVTPYYGYTF